Each of the 3 T cell receptor beta chains below was sequenced from the same sample in a study of molecular identifiers for immune sequencing clone quantification. MiXCR, run by TCRdb on the PCR reads, gives a single entry per CDR3 protein. This table holds about 300,000 distinct CDR3 sequences, about 22% found once. Sequencing input: naive CD8+ T cells from blood, with Jurkat cell RNA spiked in. Indicated subset: FACS-sorted CD8+CD4-CCR7+CD45RA+ naive T cells. These receptors were obtained from a human donor in good health. Some libraries in this study had Jurkat cell RNA spiked in.

This clonotype has ten or more counts. This chain connects TRBV7-9 to TRBJ1-1, with TRBD1 matching 7 bases. V trimming: 7 bases; J trimming: 0 bases; junction bases outside the gene matches: 5. Per germline, CDR1 SEHNR and CDR2 FQNEAQ (reference sequence). The CDR3 has 14 residues. CDR3 nucleotide sequence: TGTGCCAGCATCGGGACAGACATGAACACTGAAGCTTTCTTT. Translating gives CASIGTDMNTEAFF.

This clonotype appeared many times. The genes are TRBV6-5 and TRBJ2-7, with 7 nucleotides matching TRBD2. There are 14 residues in the CDR3. After removal of 7 bases from V and 6 bases from J, the junction contained 12 bases not matched to a gene. Germline V CDR1 and CDR2: MNHEY, SVGAGI. The CDR3 reads CASTPGGSLAEQYF. Written as DNA, the CDR3 is TGTGCCAGCACTCCCGGCGGGAGTCTGGCCGAGCAGTACTTC.

This clonotype was found many times. The chain links TRBV6-2 or TRBV6-3 to TRBJ1-5, with D unclear. The CDR3 extends over 17 amino acids. CDR1 and CDR2 (germline): MNHEY, SVGEGT. V lost 2 bases and J lost 1, with 15 bases in between. The CDR3 coding sequence is TGTGCCAGCAGTTACACGCTTCAGGAGACGAGCAATCAGCCCCAGCATTTT. Translation gives CASSYTLQETSNQPQHF.